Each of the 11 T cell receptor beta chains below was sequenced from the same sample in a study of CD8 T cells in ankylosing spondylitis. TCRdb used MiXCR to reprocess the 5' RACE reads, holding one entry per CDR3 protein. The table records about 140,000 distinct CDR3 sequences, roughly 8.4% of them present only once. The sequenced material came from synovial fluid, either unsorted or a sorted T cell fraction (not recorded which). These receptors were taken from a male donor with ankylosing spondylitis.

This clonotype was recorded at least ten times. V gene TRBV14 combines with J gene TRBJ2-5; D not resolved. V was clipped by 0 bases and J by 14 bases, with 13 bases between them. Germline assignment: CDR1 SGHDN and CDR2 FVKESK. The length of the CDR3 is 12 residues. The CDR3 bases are TGTGCCAGCAGCCAAGATTTCAGGAGACACTACTTC. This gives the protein CASSQDFRRHYF.

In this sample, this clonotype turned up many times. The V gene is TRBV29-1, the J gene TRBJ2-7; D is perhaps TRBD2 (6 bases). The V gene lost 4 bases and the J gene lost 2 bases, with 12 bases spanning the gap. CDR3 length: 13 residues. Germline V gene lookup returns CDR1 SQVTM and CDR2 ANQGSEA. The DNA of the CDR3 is TGCAGCGTTGTGGCGGGAAACGCCTACGAGCAGTACTTC. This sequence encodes CSVVAGNAYEQYF.

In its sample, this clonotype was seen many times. Written as DNA, the CDR3 is TGTGCCAGCAGTCCTGACAGGGGTCCAGGTCATTTT. This codes for CASSPDRGPGHF. The chain uses TRBV12-3 or TRBV12-4 and TRBJ1-5, with TRBD1 matching 8 bases. V dropped 5 bases and J dropped 16; count of bases not matched to a gene: 10. The CDR3 loop spans 12 amino acids.

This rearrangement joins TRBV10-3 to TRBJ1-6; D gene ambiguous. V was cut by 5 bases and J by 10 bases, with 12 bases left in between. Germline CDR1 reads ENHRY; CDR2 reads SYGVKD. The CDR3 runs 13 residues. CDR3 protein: CAISIERTSPLHF. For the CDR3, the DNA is TGTGCCATCAGTATAGAAAGGACGTCACCCCTCCACTTT.

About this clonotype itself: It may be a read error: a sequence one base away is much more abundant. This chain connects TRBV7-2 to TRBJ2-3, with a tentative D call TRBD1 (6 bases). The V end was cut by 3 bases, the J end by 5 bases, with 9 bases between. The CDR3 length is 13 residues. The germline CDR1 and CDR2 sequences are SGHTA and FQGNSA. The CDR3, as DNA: TGTGCCAGCAGCTTTTCCAGGGGAGATACGCAGTATTTT. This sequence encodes CASSFSRGDTQYF.

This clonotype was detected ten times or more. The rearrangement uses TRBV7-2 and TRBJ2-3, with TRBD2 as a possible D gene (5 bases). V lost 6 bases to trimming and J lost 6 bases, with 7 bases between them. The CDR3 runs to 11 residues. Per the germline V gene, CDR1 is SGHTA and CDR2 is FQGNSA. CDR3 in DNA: TGTGCCAGCAGATCGGGGGATACGCAGTATTTT. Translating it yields CASRSGDTQYF.

The CDR3 is CASSGSGTSVVETQYF. CDR3 nucleotides: TGCGCCAGCAGCGGGAGCGGGACCTCGGTGGTGGAGACCCAGTACTTC. The genes are TRBV5-1 and TRBJ2-5; 7 bases map to TRBD2. CDR1 is SGHRS, CDR2 YFSETQ, per germline. There are 16 residues in the CDR3. V shed 4 bases, J shed 5 bases, and the junction held 14 bases outside the gene matches. Based on the CDR3 plus reference TRBV5-1 and TRBJ2-5, the full variable domain is KAGVTQTPRYLIKTRGQQVTLSCSPISGHRSVSWYQQTPGQGLQFLFEYFSETQRNKGNFPGRFSGRQFSNSRSEMNVSTLELGDSALYLCASSGSGTSVVETQYFGPGTRLLVL.

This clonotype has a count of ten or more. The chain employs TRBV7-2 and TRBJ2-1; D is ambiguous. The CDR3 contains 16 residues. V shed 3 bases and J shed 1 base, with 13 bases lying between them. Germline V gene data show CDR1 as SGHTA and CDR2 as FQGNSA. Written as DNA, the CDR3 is TGTGCCAGCAGCTTGTCGTTAGGGCAATCCTACAATGAGCAGTTCTTC. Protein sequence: CASSLSLGQSYNEQFF.

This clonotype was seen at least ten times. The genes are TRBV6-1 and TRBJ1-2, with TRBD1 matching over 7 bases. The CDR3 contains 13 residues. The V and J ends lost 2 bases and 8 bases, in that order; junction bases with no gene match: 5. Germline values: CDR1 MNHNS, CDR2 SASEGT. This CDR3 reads CASSESTGVGYTF. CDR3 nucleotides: TGTGCCAGCAGTGAAAGTACAGGGGTCGGCTACACCTTC.

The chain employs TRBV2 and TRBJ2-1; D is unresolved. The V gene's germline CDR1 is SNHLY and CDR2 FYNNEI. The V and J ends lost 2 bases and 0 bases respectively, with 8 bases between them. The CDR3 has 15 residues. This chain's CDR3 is CASSENPSSYNEQFF. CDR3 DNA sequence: TGTGCCAGCAGTGAAAACCCGAGCTCCTACAATGAGCAGTTCTTC. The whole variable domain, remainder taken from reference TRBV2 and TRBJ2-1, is EPEVTQTPSHQVTQMGQEVILRCVPISNHLYFYWYRQILGQKVEFLVSFYNNEISEKSEIFDDQFSVERPDGSNFTLKIRSTKLEDSAMYFCASSENPSSYNEQFFGPGTRLTVL.

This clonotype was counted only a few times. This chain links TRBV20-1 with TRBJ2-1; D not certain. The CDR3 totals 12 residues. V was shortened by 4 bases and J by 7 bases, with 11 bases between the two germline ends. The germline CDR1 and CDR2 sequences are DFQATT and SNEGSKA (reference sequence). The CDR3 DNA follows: TGCAGTGCTATCGAGGTTTTAAATGAGCAGTTCTTC. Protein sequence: CSAIEVLNEQFF.